This T cell receptor beta chain emerged from a study of Graves' ophthalmopathy and Graves' hyperthyroidism. Study details: Peripheral blood collection took place at initial diagnosis, before any treatment.

On this clonotype: Antigen: not known.

Overall study findings and caveats: As the model predicted ophthalmopathy progression, it achieved a sensitivity of 65% to 71% and a specificity of about 78%.

CDR1 and CDR2 from the germline V gene are DFQATT and SNEGSKA (reference sequence). Trimming pared 7 bases from V and 1 base from J, leaving 10 bases between. The CDR3 runs 12 residues. RNA transcripts provided the template for amplifying TCR beta CDR3 regions. First-round RT-PCR employed HTBI primers, with a second-round multiplex PCR after it. One entry per CDR3 protein results from TCRdb running MiXCR on the multiplex PCR reads. This table holds around 470,000 distinct CDR3 sequences, roughly an eighth found once. Every ophthalmopathy donor presented moderate-to-severe activity, CAS ≥3, NOSPECS ≥4 and duration under 3 months. Fresh peripheral blood, about 10 ml, was the PBMC source.

The sequenced sample was blood. The chain carries TRBV20-1 and TRBJ1-1; possibly TRBD1 for D (5 bases). This sequence originates from a woman aged 25 to 39 with Graves' ophthalmopathy. In DNA form, the CDR3 reads TGCAGTGGATCGCAGGGGAACACTGAAGCTTTCTTT. Protein: CSGSQGNTEAFF.